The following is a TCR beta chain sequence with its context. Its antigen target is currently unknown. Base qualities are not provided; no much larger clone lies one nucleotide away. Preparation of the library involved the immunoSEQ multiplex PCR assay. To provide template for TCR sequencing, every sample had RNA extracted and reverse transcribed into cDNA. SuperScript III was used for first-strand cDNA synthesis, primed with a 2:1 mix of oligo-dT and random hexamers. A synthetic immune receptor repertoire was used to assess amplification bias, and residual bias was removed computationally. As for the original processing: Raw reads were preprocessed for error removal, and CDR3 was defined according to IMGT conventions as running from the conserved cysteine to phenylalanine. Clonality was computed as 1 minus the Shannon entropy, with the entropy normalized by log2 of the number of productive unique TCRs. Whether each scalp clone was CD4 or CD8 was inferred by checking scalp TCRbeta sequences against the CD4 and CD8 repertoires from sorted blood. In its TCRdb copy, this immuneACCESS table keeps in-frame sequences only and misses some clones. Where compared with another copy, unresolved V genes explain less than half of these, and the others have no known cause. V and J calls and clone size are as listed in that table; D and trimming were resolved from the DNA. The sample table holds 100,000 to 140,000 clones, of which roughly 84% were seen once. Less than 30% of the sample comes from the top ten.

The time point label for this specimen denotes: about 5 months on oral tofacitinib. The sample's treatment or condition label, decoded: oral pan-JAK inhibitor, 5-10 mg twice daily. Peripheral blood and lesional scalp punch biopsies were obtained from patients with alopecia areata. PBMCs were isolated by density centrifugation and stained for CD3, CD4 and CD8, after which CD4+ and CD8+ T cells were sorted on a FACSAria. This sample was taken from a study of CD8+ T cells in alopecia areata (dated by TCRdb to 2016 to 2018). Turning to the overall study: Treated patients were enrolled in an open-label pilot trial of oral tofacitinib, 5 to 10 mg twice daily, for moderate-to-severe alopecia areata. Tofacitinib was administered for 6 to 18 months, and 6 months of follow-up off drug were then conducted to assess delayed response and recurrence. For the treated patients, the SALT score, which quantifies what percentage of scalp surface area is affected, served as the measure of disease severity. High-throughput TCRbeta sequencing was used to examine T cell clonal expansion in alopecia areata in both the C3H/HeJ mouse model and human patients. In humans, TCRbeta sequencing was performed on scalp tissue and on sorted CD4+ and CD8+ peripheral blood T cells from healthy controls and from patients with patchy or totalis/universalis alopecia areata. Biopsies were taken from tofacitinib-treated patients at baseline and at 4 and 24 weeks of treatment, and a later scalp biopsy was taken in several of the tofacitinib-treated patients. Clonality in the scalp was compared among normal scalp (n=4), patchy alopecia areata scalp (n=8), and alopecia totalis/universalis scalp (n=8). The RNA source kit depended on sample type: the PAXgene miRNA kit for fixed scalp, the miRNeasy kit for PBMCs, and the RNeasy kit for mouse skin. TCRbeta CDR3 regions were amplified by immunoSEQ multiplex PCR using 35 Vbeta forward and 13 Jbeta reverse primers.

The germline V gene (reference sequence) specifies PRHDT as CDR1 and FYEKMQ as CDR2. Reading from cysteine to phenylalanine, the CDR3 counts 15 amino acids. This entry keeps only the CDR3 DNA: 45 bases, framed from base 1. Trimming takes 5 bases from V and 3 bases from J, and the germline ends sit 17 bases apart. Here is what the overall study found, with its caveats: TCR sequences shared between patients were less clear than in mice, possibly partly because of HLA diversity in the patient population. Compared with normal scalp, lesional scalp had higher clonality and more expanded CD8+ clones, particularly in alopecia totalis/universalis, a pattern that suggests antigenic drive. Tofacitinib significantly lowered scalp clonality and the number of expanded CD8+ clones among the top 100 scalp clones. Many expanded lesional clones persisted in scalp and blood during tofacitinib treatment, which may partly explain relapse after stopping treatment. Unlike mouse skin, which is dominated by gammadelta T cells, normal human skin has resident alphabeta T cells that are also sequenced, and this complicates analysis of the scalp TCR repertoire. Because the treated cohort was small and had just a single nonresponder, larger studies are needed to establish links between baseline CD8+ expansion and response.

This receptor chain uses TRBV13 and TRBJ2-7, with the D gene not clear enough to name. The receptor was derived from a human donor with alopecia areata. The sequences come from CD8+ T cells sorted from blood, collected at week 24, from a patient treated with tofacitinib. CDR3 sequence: CASSVGPGSDYEQYF. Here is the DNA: TGTGCCAGCAGCGTTGGCCCTGGGTCGGACTACGAGCAGTACTTC. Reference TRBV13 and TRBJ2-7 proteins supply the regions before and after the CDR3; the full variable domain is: AAGVIQSPRHLIKEKRETATLKCYPIPRHDTVYWYQQGPGQDPQFLISFYEKMQSDKGSIPDRFSAQQFSDYHSELNMSSLELGDSALYFCASSVGPGSDYEQYFGPGTRLTVT.